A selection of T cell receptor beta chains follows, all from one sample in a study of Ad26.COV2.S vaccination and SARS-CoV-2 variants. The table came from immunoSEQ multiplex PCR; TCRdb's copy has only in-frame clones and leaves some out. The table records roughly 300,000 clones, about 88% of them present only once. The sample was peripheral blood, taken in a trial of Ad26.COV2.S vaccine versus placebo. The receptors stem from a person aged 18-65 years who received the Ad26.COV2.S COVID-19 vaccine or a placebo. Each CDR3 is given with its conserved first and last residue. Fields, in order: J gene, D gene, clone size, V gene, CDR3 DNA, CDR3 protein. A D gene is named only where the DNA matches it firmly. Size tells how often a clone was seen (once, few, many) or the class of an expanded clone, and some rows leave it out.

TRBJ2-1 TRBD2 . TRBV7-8 TGTGCCAGCAGCTTAGCGCGTAGGACTAGCGGCGATGAGCAGTTCTTC CASSLARRTSGDEQFF
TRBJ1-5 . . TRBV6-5 TGTGCCAGCAGACAGGGTAGCAATCAGCCCCAGCATTTT CASRQGSNQPQHF
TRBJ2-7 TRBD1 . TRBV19 TGTGCCAGTAGTATAGGAGGGGGCGGAAACGAGCAGTACTTC CASSIGGGGNEQYF
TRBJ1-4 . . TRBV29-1 TGCAGCGTCGGCGTCGGAGGCAATGAAAAACTGTTTTTT CSVGVGGNEKLFF
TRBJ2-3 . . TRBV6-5 TGTGCCTCCGGTACTAGCACAGATACGCAGTATTTT CASGTSTDTQYF
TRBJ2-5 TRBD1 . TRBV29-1 TGCAGCGTGGGGACAGGGGGCTTAGAGACCCAGTACTTC CSVGTGGLETQYF
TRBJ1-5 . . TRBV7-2 TGTGCCAGCAGCTTAGCTGGCAGGGTAGGCAATCAGCCCCAGCATTTT CASSLAGRVGNQPQHF
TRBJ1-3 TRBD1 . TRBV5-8 TGTGCCAGCAGCTCGGGAGACAGGGTTAAGAACACCATATATTTT CASSSGDRVKNTIYF
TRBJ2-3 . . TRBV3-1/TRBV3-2 TGTGCCAGCAGCCAAATGGCAGTCGGTGCAGGGGAACAGTATTTT CASSQMAVGAGEQYF
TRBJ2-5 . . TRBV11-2 TGTGCCAGCAGCCGAGAGACCCAGTACTTC CASSRETQYF
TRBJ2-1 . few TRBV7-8 TGTGCCAGCAAAAAATCGGGGTCCGAGCAGTTCTTC CASKKSGSEQFF
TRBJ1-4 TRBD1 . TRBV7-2 TGTGCCAGCAGCTTCCAGGGGGCCACTAATGAAAAACTGTTTTTT CASSFQGATNEKLFF
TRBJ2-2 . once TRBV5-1 TGCGCCAGCTGTTCCTCCCCGGGACATAAGGGTTCCGGGGAGCTGTTTTTT CASCSSPGHKGSGELFF
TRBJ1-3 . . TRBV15 TGTGCCACCAGCAGAGAACCGGGACTGACCTCTGGAAACACCATATATTTT CATSREPGLTSGNTIYF
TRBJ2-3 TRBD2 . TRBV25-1 TGTGCCAGCAGGCTAGCGGGCAAGGCAGATACGCAGTATTTT CASRLAGKADTQYF
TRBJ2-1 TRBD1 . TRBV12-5 TGTGCTAGTGGTTCCGTCTCCGGGACAGGGGCGGTGTATGAGCAGTTCTTC CASGSVSGTGAVYEQFF
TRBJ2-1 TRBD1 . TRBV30 TGTGCCTGGAGTCGACAGGGCCTGGGCGAGCAGTTCTTC CAWSRQGLGEQFF
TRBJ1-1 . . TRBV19 TGTGCCAGTAGCGGGACAACGAACACTGAAGCTTTCTTT CASSGTTNTEAFF
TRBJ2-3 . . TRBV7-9 TGTGCCAGCAGCAGCTTTAAACAGGGCAGGAATACAGATACGCAGTATTTT CASSSFKQGRNTDTQYF
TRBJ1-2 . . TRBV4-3 TGCGCCAGCAGCCAAGATCGAAACAGAAAGATCTATGGCTACACCTTC CASSQDRNRKIYGYTF
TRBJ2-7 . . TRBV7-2 TGTGCCAGCAGCTTAGGGGGACTGCCGACCTACGAGCAGTACTTC CASSLGGLPTYEQYF
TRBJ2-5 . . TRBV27 TGTGCCAGCAGTTCCTACCAAGAGACCCAGTACTTC CASSSYQETQYF
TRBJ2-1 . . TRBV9 TGTGCCAGCAGCGTAGGGGTAGCGAGGGCCTACAATGAGCAGTTCTTC CASSVGVARAYNEQFF
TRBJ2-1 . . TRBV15 TGTGCCACCAGCCTCGGGGTGTACAATGAGCAGTTCTTC CATSLGVYNEQFF
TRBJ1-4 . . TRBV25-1 TGTGCCAGCAGTGCCGGGTCCACAAAGGGAAAACTGTTTTTT CASSAGSTKGKLFF